Following are 5 T cell receptor beta chains from one sample sequenced in a study of shared clonotypes between healthy human individuals. Produced via immunoSEQ multiplex PCR; TCRdb's table is partial and in-frame only. The table has roughly 720,000 clones, roughly 88% seen once. Sequencing was performed on memory CD8+ T cells from PBMCs. Indicated subset: CD45RO+ cells pooled with CCR7-negative TemRA cells. All receptors come from a man between 18 and 35 years old in good health. Some clones in this sample may be carry-over from other donors' samples.

The chain recombines TRBV7-3 with TRBJ2-5; TRBD2 matches 7 bases. Germline assignment: CDR1 SGHTA and CDR2 FQGTGA. The CDR3 has 19 amino acids. With V trimmed by 4 bases and J by 5 bases, 22 bases remained unmatched. CDR3 DNA: TGTGCCAGCAGCTCCCGGAGGGCGGGAGAGTCGGGGGTTGGGGAGACCCAGTACTTC. This encodes CASSSRRAGESGVGETQYF.

The rearrangement uses TRBV15 and TRBJ2-7; TRBD2 matches 8 bases. This CDR3 region has 15 residues. Germline lookup yields CDR1 LNHNV and CDR2 YYDKDF (reference sequence). Trimming at V came to 3 bases and at J to 3 bases, leaving 7 bases not matched to a gene. The CDR3 sequence is CATSRPATSGYEQYF. The CDR3 nucleotides read TGTGCCACCAGCAGGCCTGCAACTAGCGGCTACGAGCAGTACTTC.

The rearrangement links TRBV14 to TRBJ2-7, with 10 bases aligning to TRBD1. Germline V gene lookup returns CDR1 SGHDN and CDR2 FVKESK. This CDR3 comprises 16 residues. The V and J ends lost 3 bases and 5 bases, in that order; junction bases with no gene match: 10. In DNA form, the CDR3 reads TGTGCCAGCAGCCACCCCGGCCGGGACAGGGGTGACGAGCAGTACTTC. This translates into CASSHPGRDRGDEQYF.

The V and J genes are TRBV6-1 and TRBJ1-5; no reliable D call. CDR1 and CDR2 (germline): MNHNS, SASEGT. The CDR3 sequence is 15 residues long. Trimming shortened V by 3 bases and J by 7 bases, and 16 bases separated the two germline ends. CDR3 loop: CASSDDLGLRQPQHF. The CDR3 nucleotides are TGTGCCAGCAGTGACGACCTCGGTTTGAGACAGCCCCAGCATTTT.

The J gene is TRBJ2-7, the V gene TRBV11-2; 10 nucleotides align to TRBD2. Germline V CDR1 and CDR2: SGHAT, FQNNGV. Trimming cost V 5 bases and J 2 bases; bases outside gene matches: 18. This CDR3 is built from 19 residues. CDR3 loop: CASSIQGQMLAGAPYEQYF. Here the CDR3 DNA reads TGTGCCAGCAGCATTCAGGGACAGATGCTAGCGGGAGCCCCCTACGAGCAGTACTTC. Based on the CDR3 plus reference TRBV11-2 and TRBJ2-7, the full variable domain is EAGVAQSPRYKIIEKRQSVAFWCNPISGHATLYWYQQILGQGPKLLIQFQNNGVVDDSQLPKDRFSAERLKGVDSTLKIQPAKLEDSAVYLCASSIQGQMLAGAPYEQYFGPGTRLTVT.